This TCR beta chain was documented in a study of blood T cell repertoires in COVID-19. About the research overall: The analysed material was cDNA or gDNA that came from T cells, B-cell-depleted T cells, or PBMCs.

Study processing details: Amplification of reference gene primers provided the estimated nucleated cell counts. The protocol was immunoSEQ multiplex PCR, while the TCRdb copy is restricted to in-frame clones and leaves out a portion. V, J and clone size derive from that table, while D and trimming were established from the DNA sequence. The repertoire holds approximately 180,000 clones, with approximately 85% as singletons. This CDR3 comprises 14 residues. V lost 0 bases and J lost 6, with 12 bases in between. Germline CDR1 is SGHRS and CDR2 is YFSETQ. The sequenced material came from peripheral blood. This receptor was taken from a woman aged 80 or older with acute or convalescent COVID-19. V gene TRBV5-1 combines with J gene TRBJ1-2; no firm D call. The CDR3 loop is CASSLGPGRDGYTF. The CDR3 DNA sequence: TGCGCCAGCAGCTTGGGCCCCGGGCGGGATGGCTACACCTTC.